The rows below give T cell receptor beta chains drawn from one sample of a study of T cell changes during pregnancy in multiple sclerosis. Profiling relied on immunoSEQ multiplex PCR, and the TCRdb table lists in-frame clones only, not all of them. The table includes 85,000 to 110,000 clones, roughly 92% detected once. The sequencing here drew on peripheral blood, taken after pregnancy. These receptors all stem from a female donor with multiple sclerosis, enrolled in a pregnancy study. CDR3s include the opening cysteine and the closing phenylalanine or tryptophan. The D gene is left open where the match is weak. Expanded clones are given a class, and other clones once, few, many or no size at all.

V: TRBV4-3; size: NA; J: TRBJ1-2; D: NA; CDR3: CASSHQPQGPYGYTF; DNA: TGCGCCAGCAGCCACCAACCACAGGGTCCCTATGGCTACACCTTC
V: TRBV28; size: NA; J: TRBJ2-1; D: NA; CDR3: CASSLGGQTYNEQFF; DNA: TGTGCCAGCAGTTTGGGGGGGCAGACGTACAATGAGCAGTTCTTC
V: TRBV6-5; size: NA; J: TRBJ2-1; D: TRBD1; CDR3: CASSYRDRYNEQFF; DNA: TGTGCCAGCAGTTACCGGGACAGATACAATGAGCAGTTCTTC
V: TRBV6-1; size: NA; J: TRBJ2-7; D: TRBD1; CDR3: CASSDGQGPGYEQYF; DNA: TGTGCCAGCAGTGACGGACAGGGGCCGGGGTACGAGCAGTACTTC
V: TRBV7-2; size: NA; J: TRBJ2-1; D: NA; CDR3: CASSLDGVLDEQFF; DNA: TGTGCCAGCAGCTTAGACGGGGTACTTGATGAGCAGTTCTTC
V: TRBV30; size: once; J: TRBJ1-1; D: NA; CDR3: CAWSVNLYTEAFF; DNA: TGTGCCTGGAGTGTAAATCTCTACACTGAAGCTTTCTTT
V: TRBV7-2; size: NA; J: TRBJ2-1; D: TRBD2; CDR3: CASSQAIGGRSHNEQFF; DNA: TGTGCCAGCAGCCAAGCGATTGGCGGGAGAAGCCACAATGAGCAGTTCTTC
V: TRBV7-9; size: NA; J: TRBJ2-7; D: TRBD2; CDR3: CASSPTSGSLPYEQYF; DNA: TGTGCCAGCAGCCCGACTAGCGGGAGCCTCCCCTACGAGCAGTACTTC
V: TRBV7-2; size: NA; J: TRBJ2-7; D: TRBD2; CDR3: CASSLTGGFDEQYF; DNA: TGTGCCAGCAGCTTAACGGGAGGTTTCGACGAGCAGTACTTC
V: TRBV2; size: NA; J: TRBJ1-3; D: NA; CDR3: CASKSTRGGISGNTIYF; DNA: TGTGCCAGCAAATCCACCCGGGGGGGGATTTCAGGAAACACCATATATTTT
V: TRBV5-8; size: NA; J: TRBJ2-7; D: NA; CDR3: CASSLSQGRSYEQYF; DNA: TGTGCCAGCAGCTTGTCTCAGGGGCGATCCTACGAGCAGTACTTC
V: TRBV2; size: NA; J: TRBJ1-2; D: NA; CDR3: CASSPGYGYTF; DNA: TGTGCCAGCAGTCCCGGCTATGGCTACACCTTC
V: TRBV2; size: NA; J: TRBJ2-4; D: TRBD1; CDR3: CASRGTGNIQYF; DNA: TGTGCCAGCAGGGGGACAGGAAACATTCAGTACTTC
V: TRBV28; size: NA; J: TRBJ1-2; D: TRBD1; CDR3: CASSSSGQGNYGYTF; DNA: TGTGCCAGCAGTTCATCCGGACAGGGAAACTATGGCTACACCTTC
V: TRBV2; size: NA; J: TRBJ1-2; D: NA; CDR3: CASSEQGAEGYTF; DNA: TGTGCCAGCAGTGAGCAAGGGGCGGAAGGCTACACCTTC
V: TRBV12-5; size: once; J: TRBJ2-3; D: NA; CDR3: CALTQDSLSTDTQYF; DNA: TGTGCTTTAACCCAGGACTCACTCAGCACAGATACGCAGTATTTT
V: TRBV21-1; size: NA; J: TRBJ2-5; D: NA; CDR3: CASRGRECELKETQYF; DNA: TGTGCCAGTCGTGGGAGGGAGTGTGAGCTCAAAGAGACCCAGTACTTC
V: TRBV13; size: NA; J: TRBJ2-3; D: TRBD2; CDR3: CASSARTSGGLTDTQYF; DNA: TGTGCCAGCAGCGCCCGGACTAGCGGGGGTCTAACAGATACGCAGTATTTT
V: TRBV20-1; size: once; J: TRBJ2-1; D: NA; CDR3: CSAPLYNEQFF; DNA: TGCAGTGCTCCCCTCTACAATGAGCAGTTCTTC
V: TRBV2; size: NA; J: TRBJ2-1; D: TRBD2; CDR3: CASILAGGREQFF; DNA: TGTGCCAGCATACTAGCGGGAGGCAGGGAGCAGTTCTTC
V: TRBV5-5; size: NA; J: TRBJ1-2; D: TRBD1; CDR3: CASSSEGTGGSYGYTF; DNA: TGTGCCAGCAGCTCCGAGGGGACAGGGGGCAGCTATGGCTACACCTTC
V: TRBV9; size: NA; J: TRBJ2-3; D: TRBD2; CDR3: CASSASGGVDTQYF; DNA: TGTGCCAGCAGTGCTAGCGGGGGGGTGGATACGCAGTATTTT
V: TRBV19; size: NA; J: TRBJ1-2; D: TRBD1; CDR3: CASIYPSDRAVLVDYGYTF; DNA: TGTGCCAGTATTTATCCCTCAGACAGGGCCGTCTTAGTGGACTATGGCTACACCTTC
V: TRBV13; size: once; J: TRBJ2-2; D: TRBD2; CDR3: CASSLSGRAPNTGELFF; DNA: TGTGCCAGCAGCTTAAGCGGGAGGGCCCCGAACACCGGGGAGCTGTTTTTT
V: TRBV4-1; size: once; J: TRBJ1-2; D: NA; CDR3: CASSHATENYGYTF; DNA: TGCGCCAGCAGCCATGCAACAGAGAACTATGGCTACACCTTC
V: TRBV28; size: NA; J: TRBJ2-5; D: TRBD2; CDR3: CASRRGLAGKETQYF; DNA: TGTGCCAGCAGAAGAGGACTAGCGGGAAAAGAGACCCAGTACTTC
V: TRBV23-1; size: NA; J: TRBJ1-2; D: NA; CDR3: CATPSGRSRTNYGYTF; DNA: TGCGCCACACCTAGCGGGAGATCGAGAACTAACTATGGCTACACCTTC
V: TRBV29-1; size: NA; J: TRBJ2-7; D: NA; CDR3: CSVADYYYEQYF; DNA: TGCAGCGTAGCGGACTATTACTACGAGCAGTACTTC
V: TRBV5-4; size: NA; J: TRBJ1-2; D: NA; CDR3: CASSLAGQGTDGYTF; DNA: TGTGCCAGCAGCTTGGCCGGGCAGGGAACGGATGGCTACACCTTC
V: TRBV7-9; size: NA; J: TRBJ1-5; D: TRBD1; CDR3: CASSSGTVNQPQHF; DNA: TGTGCCAGCAGCTCGGGGACAGTCAATCAGCCCCAGCATTTT
V: TRBV5-1; size: NA; J: TRBJ1-5; D: NA; CDR3: CASSPEGGQGQPQHF; DNA: TGCGCCAGCAGCCCGGAGGGGGGGCAGGGTCAGCCCCAGCATTTT
V: TRBV28; size: NA; J: TRBJ1-3; D: NA; CDR3: CASSIPGTSSGNTIYF; DNA: TGTGCCAGCAGTATCCCAGGAACTTCCTCTGGAAACACCATATATTTT
V: TRBV5-4; size: NA; J: TRBJ1-1; D: NA; CDR3: CASSLSETEAFF; DNA: TGTGCCAGCAGCTTAAGCGAAACTGAAGCTTTCTTT
V: TRBV16; size: NA; J: TRBJ2-3; D: NA; CDR3: CASSPRSIGADTQYF; DNA: TGTGCCAGCAGCCCCCGGAGTATCGGGGCAGATACGCAGTATTTT
V: TRBV7-2; size: NA; J: TRBJ2-3; D: NA; CDR3: CASSLAGANTDTQYF; DNA: TGTGCCAGCAGCCTTGCTGGGGCGAACACAGATACGCAGTATTTT
V: TRBV10-1; size: once; J: TRBJ1-2; D: TRBD1; CDR3: CASRPQGAKGYTF; DNA: TGCGCCAGCCGCCCCCAGGGGGCGAAAGGCTACACCTTC
V: TRBV7-2; size: NA; J: TRBJ1-6; D: TRBD1; CDR3: CASSSHRGSSYNSPLHF; DNA: TGTGCCAGCAGCTCCCACAGGGGCAGCTCCTATAATTCACCCCTCCACTTT
V: TRBV6-5; size: NA; J: TRBJ1-5; D: NA; CDR3: CASSYSSYGNQPQHF; DNA: TGTGCCAGCAGTTACTCGTCCTATGGCAATCAGCCCCAGCATTTT
V: TRBV4-2; size: NA; J: TRBJ1-3; D: NA; CDR3: CASSQDSGSGNTIYF; DNA: TGTGCCAGCAGCCAAGATTCCGGCTCTGGAAACACCATATATTTT
V: TRBV12-5; size: once; J: TRBJ2-6; D: NA; CDR3: CASGRTGVASSGANVLTF; DNA: TGTGCTAGTGGTCGGACCGGGGTTGCGTCTTCTGGGGCCAACGTCCTGACTTTC
V: TRBV9; size: NA; J: TRBJ1-4; D: NA; CDR3: CASSAAGVTNEKLFF; DNA: TGTGCCAGCAGCGCCGCAGGGGTCACTAATGAAAAACTGTTTTTT
V: TRBV2; size: NA; J: TRBJ2-7; D: NA; CDR3: CASRGPVSYEQYF; DNA: TGTGCCAGCAGGGGGCCGGTGTCCTACGAGCAGTACTTC
V: TRBV7-3; size: NA; J: TRBJ1-6; D: NA; CDR3: CASSLDSYNSPLHF; DNA: TGTGCCAGCAGCTTAGACAGCTATAATTCACCCCTCCACTTT
V: TRBV7-6; size: NA; J: TRBJ2-7; D: TRBD2; CDR3: CASSRTSGFSYEQYF; DNA: TGTGCCAGCAGCCGAACTAGCGGGTTCTCCTACGAGCAGTACTTC